This paragraph covers one T cell receptor (beta chain) sequence. The antigen it recognizes is unknown. Within one base of it there is no much larger clone, and no base qualities were kept. The meaning of the sample's time point label: recipient sample about 28 days before transplant, after cytoreduction. Blood from recipients was drawn about 28 days before transplant and again at days 30, 100 and 180 after transplant. Using Nuclei Lysis Solution, genomic DNA was extracted from unfractionated peripheral blood mononuclear cells that were either fresh or cryopreserved. V gives up 2 bases and J gives up 3 bases, and the segment between their germline ends measures 11 bases. From the germline V gene, CDR1 is SGHVS and CDR2 is FNYEAQ. The CDR3 covers 14 residues, taking in both the cysteine and the phenylalanine. Kept here is only the CDR3 DNA, which spans 42 bases and is read in frame from base 1. The sample comes from a study of T cell clonotyping in hematopoietic cell transplantation (dated by TCRdb to about 2021). Describing the broader study: Recipient samples taken before transplant were collected after cytoreduction. A total of 135 blood samples were collected in the study from 30 to 45 consecutive transplant recipients and their related donors. Patients were recruited between September 2015 and 2017 and followed until late 2020 or death.

The immunoSEQ assay, a bias-controlled multiplex PCR with V- and J-specific primers, was used to amplify TCR beta CDR3 regions from genomic DNA. In a second PCR step, the CDR3 amplicons were tagged with a proprietary barcode plus Illumina adapter sequences. An Illumina MiSeq instrument was used to sequence the CDR3 libraries. The authors' analysis ran thus. Export and quality control were done with immunoSEQ Analyzer 3.0, while downstream analyses used R Bioconductor and Immunarch. Only productive rearrangements in the normalized downsampled data set went into calculating the repertoire metrics. Pathologically expanded clonotypes were defined as those larger than 5 templates in the normalized cohort. Repertoire diversity was measured with the Inverse Simpson Index. To capture all clonotypes, the CMV-specificity analyses were run on the non-normalized data set. The immuneACCESS repertoire file appears here via TCRdb, limited to in-frame rearrangements. These files lack a portion of the clones; in checked studies, under half of the deficit traces to unresolved V genes, and the cause of the others is not known. That table furnishes V, J and clone size, whereas the DNA furnished D and trimming. The sample includes tens of thousands of clones, with 96% observed a single time. The leading ten clones occupy 1.5% to 2% of the sample.

Overall study outcomes, separate from this receptor: Inverse Simpson Index values from donors and from recipients before transplant predicted broader TCR repertoire diversity after transplant. A decrease in recipient TCR diversity was observed after transplant, and a progressive increase in pathologically expanded clonotypes was seen from day 30 to day 180. The sample size was limited and the cells went unsorted, which meant the CD4 and CD8 repertoire contributions could not be told apart. Recipient repertoires showed only a small fraction of overlap with donor repertoires, and over 97% appeared de novo at the given depth.

The sequence came from a woman in her fifties or sixties with acute myeloid leukemia. Some clones in this sample may be carry-over from other donors' samples. Here the chain combines TRBV7-6 and TRBJ2-7, with TRBD2 as a weak D call on 6 bases. The sequenced sample was peripheral blood mononuclear cells, obtained before stem cell transplant. The CDR3 has the sequence CASSLLSGNYEQYF. The base sequence is TGTGCCAGCAGCTTACTTAGCGGCAACTACGAGCAGTACTTC. Supplemented by the reference TRBV7-6 and TRBJ2-7 proteins around the CDR3, the complete variable domain is GAGVSQSPRYKVTKRGQDVALRCDPISGHVSLYWYRQALGQGPEFLTYFNYEAQQDKSGLPNDRFSAERPEGSISTLTIQRTEQRDSAMYRCASSLLSGNYEQYFGPGTRLTVT.